This TCR beta chain is drawn from a study of blood T cells in healthy people across ages. Study as a whole: When template switching was applied, about one barcoded beta molecule was captured per two T cells.

A sample-barcoded 5' primer and a J-beta primer mix were used in a second PCR of about 6 to 11 cycles. TCRdb re-called the 5' RACE reads through MiXCR, storing one row per CDR3 protein. The sample lists roughly 1.4 million distinct CDR3 sequences; almost 60% were seen once. Trimming removed 1 base at V and 10 bases at J, with 11 bases between. This CDR3 has 13 residues. Germline assignment: CDR1 LGHNA and CDR2 YSLEER. Of note for this clonotype: As yet, its antigen is unknown.

Each sample yielded at least 6 million isolated PBMCs. General study results and limits: Lack of knowledge of donor CMV status possibly confounded expanded clonotype changes. Because sorting was not performed, PBMCs prevented conclusive naive versus antigen-experienced comparison.

This sequence originates from a man between 18 and 35 years old in good health. Source material: blood. This chain uses TRBV4-3 with TRBJ2-1; D remains ambiguous. The CDR3 region has the DNA TGCGCCAGCAGCCAAGTCTCCGCGCGCGAGCAGTTCTTC. Protein: CASSQVSAREQFF.